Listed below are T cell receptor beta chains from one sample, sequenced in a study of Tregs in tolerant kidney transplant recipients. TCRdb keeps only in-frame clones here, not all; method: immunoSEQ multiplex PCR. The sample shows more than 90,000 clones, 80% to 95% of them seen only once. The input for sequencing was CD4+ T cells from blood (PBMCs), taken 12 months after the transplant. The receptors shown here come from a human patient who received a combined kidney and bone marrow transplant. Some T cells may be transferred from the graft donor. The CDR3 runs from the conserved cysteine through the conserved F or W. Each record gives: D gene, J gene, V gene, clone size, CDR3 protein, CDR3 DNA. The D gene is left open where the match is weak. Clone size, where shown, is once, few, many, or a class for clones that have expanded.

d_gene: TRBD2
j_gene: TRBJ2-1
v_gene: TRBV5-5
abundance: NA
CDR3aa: CASSPSRTSGAYNEQFF
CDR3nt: TGTGCCAGCAGCCCATCAAGGACGAGCGGGGCCTACAATGAGCAGTTCTTC

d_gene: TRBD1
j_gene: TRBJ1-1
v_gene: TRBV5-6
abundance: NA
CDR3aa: CASSLTGGGGAFF
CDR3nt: TGTGCCAGCAGCTTAACAGGGGGCGGGGGAGCTTTCTTT

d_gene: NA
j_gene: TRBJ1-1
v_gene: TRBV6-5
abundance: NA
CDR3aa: CASRMTGNTEAFF
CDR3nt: TGTGCCAGCAGAATGACAGGGAACACTGAAGCTTTCTTT

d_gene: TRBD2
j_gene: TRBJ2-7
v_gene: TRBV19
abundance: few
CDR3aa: CASLRTSGKRYEQYF
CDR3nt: TGTGCCAGTCTGAGGACTAGCGGGAAGCGCTACGAGCAGTACTTC

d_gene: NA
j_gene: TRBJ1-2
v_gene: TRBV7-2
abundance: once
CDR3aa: CASCRTGGANGYTF
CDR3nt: TGTGCCAGCTGCCGGACGGGAGGGGCAAATGGCTACACCTTC

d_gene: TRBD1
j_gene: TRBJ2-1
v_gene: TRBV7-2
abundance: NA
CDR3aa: CASSWRQGRNDEQFF
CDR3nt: TGTGCCAGCAGCTGGCGACAGGGGAGGAACGATGAGCAGTTCTTC

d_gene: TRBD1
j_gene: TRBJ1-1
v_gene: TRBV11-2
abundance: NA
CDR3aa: CASILGQPNTEAFF
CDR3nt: TGTGCCAGCATCCTGGGACAGCCGAACACTGAAGCTTTCTTT

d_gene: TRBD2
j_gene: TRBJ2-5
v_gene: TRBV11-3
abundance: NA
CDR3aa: CASSFRLAGPQETQYF
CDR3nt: TGTGCCAGCAGTTTCCGACTAGCGGGACCACAAGAGACCCAGTACTTC

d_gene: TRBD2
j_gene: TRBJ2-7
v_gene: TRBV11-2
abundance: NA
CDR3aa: CASSLVGLAGIDEQYF
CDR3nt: TGTGCCAGCAGCTTAGTGGGGTTAGCGGGAATCGACGAGCAGTACTTC

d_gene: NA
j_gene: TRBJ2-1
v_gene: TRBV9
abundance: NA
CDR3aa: CASSSSFQEQFF
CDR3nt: TGTGCCAGCTCTTCGTCCTTTCAGGAGCAGTTCTTC

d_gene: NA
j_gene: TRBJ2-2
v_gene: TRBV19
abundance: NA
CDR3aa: CASSIGWAGLTGELFF
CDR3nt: TGTGCCAGTAGTATAGGCTGGGCGGGGCTCACCGGGGAGCTGTTTTTT

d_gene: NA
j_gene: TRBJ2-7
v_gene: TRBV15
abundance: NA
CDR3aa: CATSSALGASSASVQYF
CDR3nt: TGTGCCACCAGCAGCGCCCTAGGGGCCTCGAGCGCCTCCGTGCAGTACTTC

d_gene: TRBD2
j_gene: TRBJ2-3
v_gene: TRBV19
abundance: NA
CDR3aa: CASRPTASGSADTQYF
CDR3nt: TGTGCCAGTAGGCCAACGGCTAGCGGTAGTGCAGATACGCAGTATTTT

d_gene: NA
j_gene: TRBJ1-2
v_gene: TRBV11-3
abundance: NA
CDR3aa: CASSLTVDYGYTF
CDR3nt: TGTGCCAGCAGCCTCACAGTAGATTATGGCTACACCTTC

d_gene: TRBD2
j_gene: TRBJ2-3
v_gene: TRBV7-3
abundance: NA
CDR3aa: CASSPKAPSGGPTDTQYF
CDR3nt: TGTGCCAGCAGCCCGAAAGCCCCTAGCGGGGGTCCCACAGATACGCAGTATTTT

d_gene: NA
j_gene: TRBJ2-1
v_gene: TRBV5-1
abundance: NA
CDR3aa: CASSASSYNEQFF
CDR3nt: TGCGCCAGCAGCGCCAGCTCCTACAATGAGCAGTTCTTC